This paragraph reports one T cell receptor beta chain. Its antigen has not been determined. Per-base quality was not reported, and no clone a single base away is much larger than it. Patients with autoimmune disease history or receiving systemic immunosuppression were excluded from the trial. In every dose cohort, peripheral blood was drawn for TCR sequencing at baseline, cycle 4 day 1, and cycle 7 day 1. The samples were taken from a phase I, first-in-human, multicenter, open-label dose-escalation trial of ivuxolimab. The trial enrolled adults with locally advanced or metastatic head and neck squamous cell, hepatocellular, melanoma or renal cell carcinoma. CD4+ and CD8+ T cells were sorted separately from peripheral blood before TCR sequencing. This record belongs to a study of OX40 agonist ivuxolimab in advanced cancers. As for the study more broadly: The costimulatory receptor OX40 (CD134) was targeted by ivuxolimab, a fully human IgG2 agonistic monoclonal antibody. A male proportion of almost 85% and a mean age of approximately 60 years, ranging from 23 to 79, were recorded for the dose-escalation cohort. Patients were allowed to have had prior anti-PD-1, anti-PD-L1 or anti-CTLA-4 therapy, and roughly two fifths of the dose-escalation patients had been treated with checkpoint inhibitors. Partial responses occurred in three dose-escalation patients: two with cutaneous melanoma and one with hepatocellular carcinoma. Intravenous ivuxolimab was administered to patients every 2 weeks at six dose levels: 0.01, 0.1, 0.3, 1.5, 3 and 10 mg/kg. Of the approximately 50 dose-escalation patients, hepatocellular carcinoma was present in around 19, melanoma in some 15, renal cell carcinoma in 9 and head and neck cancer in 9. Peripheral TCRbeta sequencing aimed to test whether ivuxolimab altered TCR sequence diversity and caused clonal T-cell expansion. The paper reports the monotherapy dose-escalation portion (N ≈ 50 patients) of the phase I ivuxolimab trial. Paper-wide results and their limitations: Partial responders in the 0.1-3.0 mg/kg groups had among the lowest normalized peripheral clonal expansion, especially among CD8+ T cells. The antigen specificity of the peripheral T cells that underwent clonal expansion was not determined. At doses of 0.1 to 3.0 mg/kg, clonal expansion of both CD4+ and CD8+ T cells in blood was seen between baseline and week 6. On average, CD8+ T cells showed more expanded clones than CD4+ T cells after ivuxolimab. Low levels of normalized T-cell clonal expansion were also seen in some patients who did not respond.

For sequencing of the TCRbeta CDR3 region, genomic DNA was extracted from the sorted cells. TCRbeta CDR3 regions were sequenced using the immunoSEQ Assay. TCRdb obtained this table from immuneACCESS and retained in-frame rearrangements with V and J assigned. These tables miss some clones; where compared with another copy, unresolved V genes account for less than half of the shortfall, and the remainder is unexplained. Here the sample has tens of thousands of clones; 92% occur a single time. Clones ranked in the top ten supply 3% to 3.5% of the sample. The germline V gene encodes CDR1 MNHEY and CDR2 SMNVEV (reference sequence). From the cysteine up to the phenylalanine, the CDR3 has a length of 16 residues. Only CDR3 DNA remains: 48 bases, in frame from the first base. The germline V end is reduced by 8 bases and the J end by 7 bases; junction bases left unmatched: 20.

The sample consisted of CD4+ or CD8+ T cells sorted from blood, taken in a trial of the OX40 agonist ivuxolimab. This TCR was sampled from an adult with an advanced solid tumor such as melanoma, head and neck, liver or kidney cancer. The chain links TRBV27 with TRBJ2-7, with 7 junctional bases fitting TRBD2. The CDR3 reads CASRRSSGGLLGEQYF. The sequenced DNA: TGTGCCAGCCGTCGGTCCTCGGGAGGACTTCTGGGAGAGCAGTACTTC.